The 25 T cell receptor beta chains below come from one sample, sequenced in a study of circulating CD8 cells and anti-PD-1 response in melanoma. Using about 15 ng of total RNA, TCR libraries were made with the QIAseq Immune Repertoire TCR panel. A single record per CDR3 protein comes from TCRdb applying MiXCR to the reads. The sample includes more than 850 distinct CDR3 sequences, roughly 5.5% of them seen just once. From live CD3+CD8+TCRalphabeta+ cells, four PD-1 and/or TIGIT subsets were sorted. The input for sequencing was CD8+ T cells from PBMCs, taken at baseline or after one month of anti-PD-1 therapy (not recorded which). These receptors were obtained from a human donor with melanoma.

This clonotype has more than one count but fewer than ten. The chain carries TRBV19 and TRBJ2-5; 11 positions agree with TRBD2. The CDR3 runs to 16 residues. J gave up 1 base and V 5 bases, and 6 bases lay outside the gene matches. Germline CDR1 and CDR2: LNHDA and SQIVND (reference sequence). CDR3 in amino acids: CASSFRLAGPQETQYF. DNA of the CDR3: TGTGCCAGTAGTTTCCGACTAGCGGGGCCCCAAGAGACCCAGTACTTC.

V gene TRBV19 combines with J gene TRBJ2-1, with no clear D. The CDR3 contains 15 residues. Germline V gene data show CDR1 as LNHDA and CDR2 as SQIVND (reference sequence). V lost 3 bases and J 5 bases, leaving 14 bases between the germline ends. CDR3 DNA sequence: TGTGCCAGTAGTATTATAAGTATCCTACACAATGAGCAGTTCTTC. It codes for CASSIISILHNEQFF. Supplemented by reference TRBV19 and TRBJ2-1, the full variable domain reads DGGITQSPKYLFRKEGQNVTLSCEQNLNHDAMYWYRQDPGQGLRLIYYSQIVNDFQKGDIAEGYSVSREKKESFPLTVTSAQKNPTAFYLCASSIISILHNEQFFGPGTRLTVL.

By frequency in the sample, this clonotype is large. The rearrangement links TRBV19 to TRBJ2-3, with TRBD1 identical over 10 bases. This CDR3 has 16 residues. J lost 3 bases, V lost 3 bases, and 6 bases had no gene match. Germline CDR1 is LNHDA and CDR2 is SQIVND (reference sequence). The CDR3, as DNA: TGTGCCAGTAGTATGCTGACAGGGGGCGAAACAGATACGCAGTATTTT. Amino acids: CASSMLTGGETDTQYF.

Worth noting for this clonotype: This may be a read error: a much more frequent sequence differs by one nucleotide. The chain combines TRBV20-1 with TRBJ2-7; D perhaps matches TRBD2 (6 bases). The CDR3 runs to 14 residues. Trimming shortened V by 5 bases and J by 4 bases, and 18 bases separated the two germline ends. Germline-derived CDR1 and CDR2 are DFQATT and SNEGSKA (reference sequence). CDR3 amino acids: CSAAGSGTLYEQYF. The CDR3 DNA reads TGCAGTGCTGCGGGGTCAGGGACCTTGTACGAGCAGTACTTC.

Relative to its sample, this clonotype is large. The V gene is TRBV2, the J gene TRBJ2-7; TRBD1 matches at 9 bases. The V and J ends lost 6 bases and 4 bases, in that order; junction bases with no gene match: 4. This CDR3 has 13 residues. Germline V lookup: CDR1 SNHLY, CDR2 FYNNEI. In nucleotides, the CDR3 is TGTGCCAGCAGGACAGGGGGGTGGTACGAGCAGTACTTC. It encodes CASRTGGWYEQYF.

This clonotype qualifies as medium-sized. CDR3 sequence: CASSPPARSYEQYF. In DNA, the CDR3 is TGTGCCAGCAGCCCTCCGGCCCGCTCCTACGAGCAGTACTTC. V and J are TRBV7-9 and TRBJ2-7; D is undetermined. CDR3 length: 14 residues. V dropped 5 bases and J dropped 0 bases, with 11 bases sitting between them. The germline gives CDR1 SEHNR, CDR2 FQNEAQ (reference sequence).

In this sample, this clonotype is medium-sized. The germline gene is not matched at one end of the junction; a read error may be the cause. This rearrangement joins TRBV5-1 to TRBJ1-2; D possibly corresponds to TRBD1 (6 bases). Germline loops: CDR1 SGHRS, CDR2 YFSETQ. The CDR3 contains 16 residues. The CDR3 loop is CASSPRDTLSNYGYTF. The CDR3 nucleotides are TGCGCCAGCAGCCCTCGGGACACCTTATCTAACTATGGCTACACTTTC.

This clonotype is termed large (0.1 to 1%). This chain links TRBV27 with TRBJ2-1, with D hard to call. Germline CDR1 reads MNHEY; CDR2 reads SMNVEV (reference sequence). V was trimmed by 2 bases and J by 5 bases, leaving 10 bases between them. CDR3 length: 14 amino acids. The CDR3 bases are TGTGCCAGCAGTTTACTTAGCCCTCACAATGAGCAGTTCTTC. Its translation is CASSLLSPHNEQFF.

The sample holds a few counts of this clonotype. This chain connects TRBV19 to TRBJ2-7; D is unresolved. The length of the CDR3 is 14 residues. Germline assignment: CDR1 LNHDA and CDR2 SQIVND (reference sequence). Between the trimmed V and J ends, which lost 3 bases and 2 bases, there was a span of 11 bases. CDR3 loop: CASSITADAYEQYF. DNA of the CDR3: TGTGCCAGTAGTATCACCGCAGATGCCTACGAGCAGTACTTC.

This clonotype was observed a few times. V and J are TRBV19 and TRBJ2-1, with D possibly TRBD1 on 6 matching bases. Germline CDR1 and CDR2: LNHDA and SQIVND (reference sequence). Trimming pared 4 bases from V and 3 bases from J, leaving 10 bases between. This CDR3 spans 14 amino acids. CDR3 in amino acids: CASSNRVFYNEQFF. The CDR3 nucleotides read TGTGCCAGTAGTAACAGGGTATTCTACAATGAGCAGTTCTTC.

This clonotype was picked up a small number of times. The CDR3 sequence: CASSLATGGYEQYF. The DNA of the CDR3 is TGTGCCAGCAGCTTGGCCACAGGGGGCTACGAGCAGTACTTC. V gene TRBV5-6 combines with J gene TRBJ2-7; 8 bases align to TRBD1. The germline V gene encodes CDR1 SGHDT and CDR2 YYEEEE. With V trimmed by 0 bases and J by 3 bases, 2 bases remained unmatched. CDR3 length: 14 residues.

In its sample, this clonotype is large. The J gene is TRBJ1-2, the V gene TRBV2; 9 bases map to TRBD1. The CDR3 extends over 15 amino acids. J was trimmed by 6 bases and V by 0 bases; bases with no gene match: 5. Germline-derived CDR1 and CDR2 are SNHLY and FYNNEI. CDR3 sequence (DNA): TGTGCCAGCAGTGAAGCGGTCACAGGGGGCGATGGCTACACCTTC. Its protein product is CASSEAVTGGDGYTF. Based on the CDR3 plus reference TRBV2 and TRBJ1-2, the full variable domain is EPEVTQTPSHQVTQMGQEVILRCVPISNHLYFYWYRQILGQKVEFLVSFYNNEISEKSEIFDDQFSVERPDGSNFTLKIRSTKLEDSAMYFCASSEAVTGGDGYTFGSGTRLTVV.

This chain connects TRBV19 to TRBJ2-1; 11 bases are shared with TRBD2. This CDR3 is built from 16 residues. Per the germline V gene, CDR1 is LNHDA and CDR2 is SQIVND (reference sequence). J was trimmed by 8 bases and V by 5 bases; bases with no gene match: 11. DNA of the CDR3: TGTGCCAGTAGTGCCAGACTAGCGGGAAGGGGGGATGAGCAGTTCTTC. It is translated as CASSARLAGRGDEQFF.

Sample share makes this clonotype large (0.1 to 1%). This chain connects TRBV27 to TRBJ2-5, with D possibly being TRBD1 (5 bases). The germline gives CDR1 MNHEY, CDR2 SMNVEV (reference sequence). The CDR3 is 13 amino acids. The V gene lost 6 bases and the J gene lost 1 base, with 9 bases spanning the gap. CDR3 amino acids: CASSPQGQETQYF. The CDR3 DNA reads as TGTGCCAGCAGCCCCCAGGGCCAAGAGACCCAGTACTTC.

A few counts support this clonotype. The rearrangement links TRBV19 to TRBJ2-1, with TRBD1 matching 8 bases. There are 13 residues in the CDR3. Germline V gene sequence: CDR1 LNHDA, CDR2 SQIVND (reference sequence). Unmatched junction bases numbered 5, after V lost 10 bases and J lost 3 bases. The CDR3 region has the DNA TGTGCCACAGGGACAGGCCTCTACAATGAGCAGTTCTTC. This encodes CATGTGLYNEQFF.

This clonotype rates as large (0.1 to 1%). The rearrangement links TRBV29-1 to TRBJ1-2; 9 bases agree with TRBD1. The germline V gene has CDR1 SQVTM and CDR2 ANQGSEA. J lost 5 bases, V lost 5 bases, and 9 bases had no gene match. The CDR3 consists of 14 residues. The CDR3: CSVHPGTGNYGYTF. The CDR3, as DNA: TGCAGCGTTCACCCCGGGACAGGGAATTATGGCTACACCTTC.

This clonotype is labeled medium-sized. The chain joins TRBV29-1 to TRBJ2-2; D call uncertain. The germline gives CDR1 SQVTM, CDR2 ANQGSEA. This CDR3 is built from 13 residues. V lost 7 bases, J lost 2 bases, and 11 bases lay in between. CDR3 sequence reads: CSAGFINTGELFF. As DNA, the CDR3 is TGCAGCGCAGGATTCATAAACACCGGGGAGCTGTTTTTT.

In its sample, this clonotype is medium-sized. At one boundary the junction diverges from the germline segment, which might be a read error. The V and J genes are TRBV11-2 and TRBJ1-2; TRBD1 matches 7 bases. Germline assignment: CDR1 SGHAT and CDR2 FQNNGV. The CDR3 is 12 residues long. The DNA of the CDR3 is TGTGCCAGCAGCTCCGAGGGGGCGGGGAAACACTTC. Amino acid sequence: CASSSEGAGKHF.

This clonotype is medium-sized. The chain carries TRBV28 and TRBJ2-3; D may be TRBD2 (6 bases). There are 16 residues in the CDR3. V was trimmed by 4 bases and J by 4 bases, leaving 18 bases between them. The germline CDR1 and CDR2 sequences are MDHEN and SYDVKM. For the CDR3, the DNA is TGTGCCAGCAGTTCACTTCTTAGCGGAGAAGCAGATACGCAGTATTTT. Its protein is CASSSLLSGEADTQYF. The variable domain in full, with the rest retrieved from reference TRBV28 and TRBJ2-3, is DVKVTQSSRYLVKRTGEKVFLECVQDMDHENMFWYRQDPGLGLRLIYFSYDVKMKEKGDIPEGYSVSREKKERFSLILESASTNQTSMYLCASSSLLSGEADTQYFGPGTRLTVL.

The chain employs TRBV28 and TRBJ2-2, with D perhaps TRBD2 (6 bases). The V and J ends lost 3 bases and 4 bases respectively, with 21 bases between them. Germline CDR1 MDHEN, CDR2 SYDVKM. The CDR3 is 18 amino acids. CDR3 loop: CASSFPTAREWGTGELFF. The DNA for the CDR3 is TGTGCCAGCAGTTTCCCCACCGCACGGGAGTGGGGCACCGGGGAGCTGTTTTTT.

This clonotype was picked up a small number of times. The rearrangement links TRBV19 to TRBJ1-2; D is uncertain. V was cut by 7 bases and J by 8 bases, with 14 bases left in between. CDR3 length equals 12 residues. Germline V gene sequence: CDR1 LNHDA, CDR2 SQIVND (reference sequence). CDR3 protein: CASTDQPAGYTF. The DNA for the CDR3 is TGTGCCAGTACCGACCAACCGGCGGGCTACACCTTC.

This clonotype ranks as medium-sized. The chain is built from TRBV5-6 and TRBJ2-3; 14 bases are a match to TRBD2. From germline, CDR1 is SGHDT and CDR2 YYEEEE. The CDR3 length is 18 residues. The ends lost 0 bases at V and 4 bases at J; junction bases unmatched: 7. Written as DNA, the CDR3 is TGTGCCAGCAGCTTGGGACTAGCGGGAGGGCCTGGGGCAGATACGCAGTATTTT. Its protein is CASSLGLAGGPGADTQYF. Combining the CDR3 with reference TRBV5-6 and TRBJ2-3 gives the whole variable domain DAGVTQSPTHLIKTRGQQVTLRCSPKSGHDTVSWYQQALGQGPQFIFQYYEEEERQRGNFPDRFSGHQFPNYSSELNVNALLLGDSALYLCASSLGLAGGPGADTQYFGPGTRLTVL.

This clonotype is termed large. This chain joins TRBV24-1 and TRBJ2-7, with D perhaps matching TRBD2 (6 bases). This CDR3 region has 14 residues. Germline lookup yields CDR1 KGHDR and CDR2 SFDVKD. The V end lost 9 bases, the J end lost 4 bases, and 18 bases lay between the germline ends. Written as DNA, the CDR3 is TGTGCCACCTCCCCGGGTCTGGGGGGATACGAGCAGTACTTC. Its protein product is CATSPGLGGYEQYF.

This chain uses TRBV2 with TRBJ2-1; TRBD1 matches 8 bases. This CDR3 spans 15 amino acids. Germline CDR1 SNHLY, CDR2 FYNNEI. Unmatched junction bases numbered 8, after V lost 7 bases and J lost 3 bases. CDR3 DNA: TGTGCCAGCAAGCCAGACAGGGGATACTACAATGAGCAGTTCTTC. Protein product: CASKPDRGYYNEQFF.

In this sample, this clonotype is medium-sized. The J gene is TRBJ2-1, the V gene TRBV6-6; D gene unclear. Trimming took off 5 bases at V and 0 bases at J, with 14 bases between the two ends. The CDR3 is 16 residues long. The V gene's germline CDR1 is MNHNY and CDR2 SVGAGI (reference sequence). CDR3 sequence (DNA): TGTGCCAGCAGTCCTCCCGCGGTGAGCTCCTACAATGAGCAGTTCTTC. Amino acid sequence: CASSPPAVSSYNEQFF.